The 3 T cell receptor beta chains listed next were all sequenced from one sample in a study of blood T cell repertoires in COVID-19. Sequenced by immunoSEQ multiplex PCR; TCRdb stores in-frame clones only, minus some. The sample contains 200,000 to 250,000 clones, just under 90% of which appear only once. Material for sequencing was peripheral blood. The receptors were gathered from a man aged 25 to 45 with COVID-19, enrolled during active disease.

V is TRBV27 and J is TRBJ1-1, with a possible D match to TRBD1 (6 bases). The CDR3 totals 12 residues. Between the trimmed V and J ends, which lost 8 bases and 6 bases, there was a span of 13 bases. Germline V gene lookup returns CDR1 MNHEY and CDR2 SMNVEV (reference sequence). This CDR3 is CASRGAPPEAFF. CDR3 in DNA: TGTGCCAGCCGGGGGGCGCCCCCTGAAGCTTTCTTT.

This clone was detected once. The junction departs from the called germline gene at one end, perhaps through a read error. The CDR3 nucleotides are TGTGCCAGCAGTGACGGGACAGCCTCCGACGAGCAGTACTTC. Translated: CASSDGTASDEQYF. The V gene is TRBV6-1, the J gene TRBJ2-7; 7 nucleotides agree with TRBD1. The CDR3 is 14 residues long. Germline assignment: CDR1 MNHNS and CDR2 SASEGT.

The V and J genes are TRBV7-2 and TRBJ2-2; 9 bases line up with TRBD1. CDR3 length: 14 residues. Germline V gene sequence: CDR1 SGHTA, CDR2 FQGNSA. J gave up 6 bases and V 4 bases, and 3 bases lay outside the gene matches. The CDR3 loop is CASSSRTGAGELFF. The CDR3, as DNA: TGTGCCAGCAGCTCGCGGACAGGGGCCGGGGAGCTGTTTTTT.